This TCR beta chain was identified in a study of post-analysis software for immune sequencing data. Study context: Patients with relapsing-remitting, secondary progressive and progressive-relapsing multiple sclerosis courses were all represented. General study findings and limits: Relative to controls, patients had 5 or 6 TRBV segments at higher frequency, with TRBV5-6, TRBV5-1 and TRBV20-1 among these.

Unique molecular identifiers tagged the TCR beta cDNA libraries. TCRdb re-called the PCR reads with MiXCR, one entry per CDR3 protein. The repertoire includes hundreds of thousands of distinct CDR3 sequences, 40% to 50% of them detected once, and 1.5% to 2% sits in the top ten. In the case of this clonotype: The antigen remains undetermined.

This CDR3 is 13 amino acids long. Germline V gene data show CDR1 as MNHEY and CDR2 as SMNVEV (reference sequence). Deletions cut 0 bases from V and 6 bases from J, with 8 bases between. This chain connects TRBV27 to TRBJ1-2; D is undetermined. The material sequenced was blood. The sequence was collected from a girl between 5 and 17 years old with multiple sclerosis. CDR3 region: CASSLSIRHGYTF. The CDR3 DNA sequence: TGTGCCAGCAGTTTATCGATCAGACATGGCTACACCTTC.